Reported below is one TCR beta chain. Its cognate antigen is unknown. This sample is part of a study of T cell responses to AZD1222 COVID-19 vaccine. Generated by immunoSEQ multiplex PCR, the TCRdb table keeps only in-frame clones and is missing some. The sample lists some 120,000 clones; 88% were seen once. Findings and limits, study-wide: Spike-specific TCR breadth rose after two AZD1222 doses, and depth rose as well.

Sequencing used peripheral blood, obtained on day 0 of MenACWY control vaccination. The receptor was isolated from an adult in good health.

In DNA form, the CDR3 reads TGTGCCAGCAGGGTCGGGGAAAGGTCCTACGAGCAGTACTTC. Translating gives CASRVGERSYEQYF. V gene TRBV28 combines with J gene TRBJ2-7, with D maybe TRBD2 (5 bases). This CDR3 contains 14 residues. V was trimmed by 6 bases and J by 1 base, leaving 13 bases between them. Germline V gene lookup returns CDR1 MDHEN and CDR2 SYDVKM.